This passage covers 20 T cell receptor beta chains from one sample sequenced in a study of T cell clonality in common variable immunodeficiency. Measured with immunoSEQ multiplex PCR; TCRdb has only the in-frame clones, and not every one. This sample has around 47,000 clones, each found more than once. Sequencing was carried out using peripheral blood mononuclear cells. All receptors come from a person aged 18 to 75 in good health.

This clone appeared many times. A junction end diverges from the germline sequence, so it may reflect a read error. The missing CDR3 end, 3 residues past where the read stops, is filled in from the germline J gene. This chain connects TRBV13 to TRBJ2-7; 9 positions match TRBD1. Per germline, CDR1 PRHDT and CDR2 FYEKMQ (reference sequence). The CDR3 contains 14 residues. Here the CDR3 reads CASSVGTGLDEQYF. The DNA read from the CDR3 is TGTGCCAGCAGCGTAGGGACAGGGCTTGACGAG.

As regards this clone: The sequenced fragment ends 3 residues before the CDR3 boundary, so the rest is inferred from the germline J gene. This chain connects TRBV6-4 to TRBJ2-3; perhaps TRBD2 as D (7 bases). The germline V gene encodes CDR1 MRHNA and CDR2 SNTAGT. With 2 bases removed from V and 4 bases from J, the gap between germline ends came to 16 bases. CDR3 length: 16 residues. The CDR3 sequence is CASSDRGAAGSDTQYF. CDR3 DNA, as far as it was read: TGTGCCAGCAGTGACCGGGGGGCGGCTGGATCAGATACG.

This clone was recorded at least ten times. At one end, the junction sequence differs from germline, possibly due to a read error. Read data end 3 residues before the CDR3 end; the end is taken from the germline J gene. V usage is TRBV5-1 and J usage is TRBJ2-7; D is possibly TRBD1 (6 bases). The CDR3 sequence is 14 residues long. Germline V lookup: CDR1 SGHRS, CDR2 YFSETQ. The covered CDR3 bases are TGCGCTAGCAGCTGGGGGACACGAGCCTACGAG. Amino acid sequence: CASSWGTRAYE. The full CDR3 sequence reads CASSWGTRAYEQYF.

This clone was recorded many times. The sequence runs out 3 residues before the end of the CDR3; the remainder is reconstructed from the germline J gene. This chain connects TRBV20-1 to TRBJ2-3; 7 bases are shared with TRBD1. This CDR3 has 15 residues. Germline-derived CDR1 and CDR2 are DFQATT and SNEGSKA (reference sequence). Trimming removed 3 bases from V and 2 bases from J; junction bases left unmatched: 8. CDR3 amino acids: CSARATGVITDTQYF. The covered CDR3 bases are TGCAGTGCTAGGGCAACAGGGGTCATCACAGATACG.

This clone was observed at least ten times. The read stops 3 residues short of the end of the CDR3; the missing end is completed from the germline J gene. The V gene is TRBV28, the J gene TRBJ1-5, with no clear D. Trimming cost V 5 bases and J 6 bases, with 11 bases left between them. Looked up from germline, CDR1 is MDHEN and CDR2 is SYDVKM. This CDR3 region has 13 residues. The CDR3 bases that were read are TGTGCCAGCAGTAAAAAGAGGGTTCAGCCC. Translation: CASSKKRVQP. The whole CDR3 sequence reads CASSKKRVQPQHF.

This clone was picked up many times. The read comes to an end 3 residues before the CDR3 does, leaving the germline J gene to fill in the end. The genes are TRBV20-1 and TRBJ2-1; maybe TRBD1 (5 bases). CDR3 length: 14 residues. Looked up from germline, CDR1 is DFQATT and CDR2 is SNEGSKA (reference sequence). V lost 2 bases to trimming and J lost 0 bases, with 8 bases between them. The covered CDR3 bases are TGCAGTGCTAGAACAGGTAGCTCCTACAATGAG. As protein: CSARTGSSYNE. The whole CDR3 protein reads CSARTGSSYNEQFF.

This clone was picked up many times. With the read ending 3 residues before the CDR3 end, the germline J gene is used to fill in that end. The chain couples TRBV5-1 to TRBJ2-5, with unresolved D. The V end was cut by 4 bases, the J end by 1 base, with 5 bases between. CDR1 SGHRS and CDR2 YFSETQ come from the germline V gene. The CDR3 loop spans 12 amino acids. Partial CDR3 DNA: TGCGCCAGCAGCCGGTCCCAAGAGACC. It is translated as CASSRSQET. Given in full, the CDR3 is CASSRSQETQYF.

This clone was detected many times. The CDR3 end lies 3 residues beyond the end of the read and is filled in from the germline J gene. J is TRBJ1-1 and V is TRBV2; TRBD1 agrees at 8 bases. V was pared by 7 bases and J by 5 bases, with 3 bases of the junction left unmatched. The CDR3 is made up of 12 amino acids. The germline V gene encodes CDR1 SNHLY and CDR2 FYNNEI. The CDR3 DNA, read in part, is TGTGCCAGCACAGGGGGCTGGACTGAA. This codes for CASTGGWTE. The complete CDR3 sequence is CASTGGWTEAFF. The full variable domain, completed using reference TRBV2 and TRBJ1-1, is EPEVTQTPSHQVTQMGQEVILRCVPISNHLYFYWYRQILGQKVEFLVSFYNNEISEKSEIFDDQFSVERPDGSNFTLKIRSTKLEDSAMYFCASTGGWTEAFFGQGTRLTVV.

This clone occurred many times. The read halts 3 residues ahead of the CDR3 end, with the missing end drawn from the germline J gene. V gene TRBV29-1 combines with J gene TRBJ1-2, with 9 bases aligning to TRBD1. Per germline, CDR1 SQVTM and CDR2 ANQGSEA. This CDR3 is 11 amino acids long. V was pared by 6 bases and J by 7 bases, with 3 bases of the junction left unmatched. The DNA read from the CDR3 is TGCAGCGTGGACAGGGGCAGTGGC. It specifies CSVDRGSG. The full CDR3 is CSVDRGSGYTF.

This clone was detected ten times or more. The read halts 3 residues ahead of the CDR3 end, with the missing end drawn from the germline J gene. This chain uses TRBV7-6 with TRBJ1-1, with D maybe TRBD1 (5 bases). Trimming pared 5 bases from V and 6 bases from J, leaving 19 bases between. CDR1 is SGHVS, CDR2 FNYEAQ, per germline. The CDR3 consists of 15 residues. CDR3 residues: CASSALTSGMSEAFF. The DNA read from the CDR3 is TGTGCCAGCAGCGCCTTAACGTCAGGGATGTCTGAA.

This clone was found a few times. Coverage ceases 3 residues before the CDR3 finishes, and the germline J gene fills in the end. J is TRBJ2-5 and V is TRBV30; D is ambiguous. Trimming stripped 2 bases from V and 6 bases from J, with 13 bases between. Looked up from germline, CDR1 is GTSNPN and CDR2 is SVGIG (reference sequence). The CDR3 is 13 amino acids. CDR3 protein: CAWSIDSNKTQYF. Incomplete CDR3 DNA: TGTGCCTGGAGTATTGATAGCAATAAGACC.

This clone was observed at least ten times. CDR3 DNA (partial): TGCGCCAGCAGCCAAGAAAGCGGCTCGCCCTACAATGAG. This gives the protein CASSQESGSPYNE. The whole CDR3 region reads CASSQESGSPYNEQFF. The chain carries TRBV4-1 and TRBJ2-1, with D perhaps matching TRBD2 (5 bases). The missing CDR3 end, 3 residues past where the read stops, is filled in from the germline J gene. Germline loops: CDR1 MGHRA, CDR2 YSYEKL. This CDR3 contains 16 residues. The V end was cut by 0 bases, the J end by 2 bases, with 11 bases between.

This clone was detected ten times or more. With the read ending 3 residues before the CDR3 end, the germline J gene is used to fill in that end. The chain is built from TRBV19 and TRBJ2-7; 9 positions agree with TRBD1. The CDR3 loop spans 16 amino acids. Germline trimming cut 5 bases from V and 4 bases from J; bases unmatched to any gene: 12. CDR1 and CDR2 from the germline V gene are LNHDA and SQIVND (reference sequence). CDR3 DNA, as far as it was read: TGTGCCAGTAGTTACCATCCGGGACAGGGAAGGTACGAG. Its protein is CASSYHPGQGRYE. The entire CDR3 reads CASSYHPGQGRYEQYF.

There are many counts of this clone. The CDR3 end is not reached by the read, which stops 3 residues before it; the germline J gene fills it in. The chain links TRBV4-2 to TRBJ2-3, with 12 bases fitting TRBD2. Germline CDR1 LGHNA, CDR2 YNFKEQ. CDR3 length: 17 amino acids. V was clipped by 1 base and J by 5 bases; unmatched bases: 7. The DNA read from the CDR3 is TGTGCCAGCAGCCAAGGGTCTAGCGGGAGGGCCGAAGATACG. This sequence encodes CASSQGSSGRAEDT. The whole CDR3 sequence is CASSQGSSGRAEDTQYF.

At least ten counts were recorded for this clone. The CDR3 end lies 3 residues beyond the end of the read and is filled in from the germline J gene. The genes are TRBV19 and TRBJ2-3; 8 nucleotides line up with TRBD2. CDR3 size: 15 residues. CDR1 and CDR2 from the germline V gene are LNHDA and SQIVND (reference sequence). V lost 1 base and J lost 6; bases outside the gene matches: 6. The CDR3 bases that were read are TGTGCCAGTAGTATAGTAAGCGGGAGAGGTGATACG. Protein product: CASSIVSGRGDT. The complete CDR3 protein is CASSIVSGRGDTQYF.

This clone was seen repeatedly, ten times or more. From the germline J gene comes the end of the CDR3, since the read stops 3 residues before it. The chain recombines TRBV27 with TRBJ2-5; 9 bases match TRBD1. After removal of 4 bases from V and 5 bases from J, the junction contained 8 bases not matched to a gene. Germline CDR1 and CDR2: MNHEY and SMNVEV (reference sequence). The CDR3 length is 15 residues. Partial CDR3 DNA: TGTGCCAGCAGTTCTCTGGACAGGGGAAAGGAGACC. Translating it yields CASSSLDRGKET. The entire CDR3 reads CASSSLDRGKETQYF.

This clone was seen ten or more times. The sequenced fragment ends 3 residues before the CDR3 boundary, so the rest is inferred from the germline J gene. The chain links TRBV27 to TRBJ1-1; 7 nucleotides agree with TRBD1. Germline V CDR1 and CDR2: MNHEY, SMNVEV (reference sequence). The CDR3 runs to 13 residues. CDR3 sequence reads: CASSERQGVRAFF. CDR3 DNA, as far as it was read: TGTGCCAGCAGTGAACGACAGGGTGTGAGG.

The table lists this clone with many counts. The sequence runs out 3 residues before the end of the CDR3; the remainder is reconstructed from the germline J gene. The V and J genes are TRBV10-3 and TRBJ1-2, with D possibly TRBD1 on 6 matching bases. Germline loops: CDR1 ENHRY, CDR2 SYGVKD. The CDR3 extends over 13 amino acids. Deletions cut 6 bases from V and 6 bases from J, with 14 bases between. This chain's CDR3 is CAISNRAGDGYTF. The sequenced part of the CDR3 DNA is TGTGCCATCAGCAACAGGGCGGGGGATGGC.

A few counts support this clone. The read comes to an end 3 residues before the CDR3 does, leaving the germline J gene to fill in the end. The chain combines TRBV19 with TRBJ1-2; 7 nucleotides line up with TRBD1. V gave up 7 bases and J gave up 4 bases; unmatched junction bases: 12. CDR1 and CDR2 (germline): LNHDA, SQIVND (reference sequence). The CDR3 spans 15 residues. The sequenced CDR3 bases are TGTGCCAGTACCCCCACCCGGGACAGCCTCTATGGC. As protein: CASTPTRDSLYG. The CDR3 in its entirety is CASTPTRDSLYGYTF.

The sample holds many counts of this clone. The read terminates 3 residues before the CDR3 end, so the remaining end is supplied by the germline J gene. The chain is built from TRBV28 and TRBJ1-1; 7 bases agree with TRBD1. CDR1 is MDHEN and CDR2 is SYDVKM in the germline V gene. CDR3 length: 11 residues. CDR3 sequence reads: CATSFMDRAFF. The CDR3 bases that were read are TGTGCCACCTCCTTCATGGACAGG.